Listed below are T cell receptor beta chains from one sample, sequenced in a study of blood T cell repertoires in COVID-19. Clones were read by immunoSEQ multiplex PCR, and TCRdb kept only the in-frame ones, dropping some. The data show about 97,000 clones, roughly 87% seen once. Specimen: peripheral blood. The receptors were gathered from a woman in her forties or fifties with COVID-19, enrolled during active disease. Each CDR3 is given with its conserved first and last residue. D genes are given only for firm matches. Expanded clones get a size class; other rows say once, few or many, or leave the size out.

cdr3_length j_call v_call d_call clone_size cdr3_aa cdr3_nt
14 TRBJ2-7 TRBV2 NA NA CASSPRGHSYEQYF TGTGCCAGCAGTCCGCGGGGGCACTCCTACGAGCAGTACTTC
14 TRBJ1-2 TRBV9 TRBD1 few CASSAFGTGHGYTF TGTGCCAGCAGCGCATTCGGGACAGGGCATGGCTACACCTTC
14 TRBJ1-6 TRBV18 NA NA CASSPSQWNSPLHF TGTGCCAGCTCCCCATCGCAGTGGAATTCACCCCTCCACTTT
12 TRBJ2-7 TRBV11-3 NA NA CASSIYSYEQYF TGTGCCAGCAGCATATACTCCTACGAGCAGTACTTC
17 TRBJ2-3 TRBV24-1 TRBD1 few CATSAPDRGQGTDTQYF TGTGCCACCAGTGCCCCCGACAGGGGGCAGGGCACAGATACGCAGTATTTT
15 TRBJ2-7 TRBV5-4 TRBD1 NA CASSLGRTGGYEQYF TGTGCCAGCAGCTTGGGTCGGACAGGGGGATACGAGCAGTACTTC
15 TRBJ1-1 TRBV3-1/TRBV3-2 NA NA CASSLTGLWDTEAFF TGTGCCAGCAGCCTGACCGGACTTTGGGACACTGAAGCTTTCTTT
15 TRBJ2-2 TRBV24-1 NA NA CATSDLWRSTGELFF TGTGCCACCAGTGATTTGTGGAGGTCCACCGGGGAGCTGTTTTTT
16 TRBJ2-5 TRBV2 TRBD2 NA CASSEVIAGGQETQYF TGTGCCAGCAGTGAAGTGATAGCGGGGGGACAAGAGACCCAGTACTTC
15 TRBJ1-2 TRBV28 NA NA CASSPGQRGMGGYTF TGTGCCAGCAGTCCCGGACAGCGCGGCATGGGTGGCTACACCTTC
14 TRBJ2-2 TRBV5-1 TRBD1 NA CASSPDRDTGELFF TGCGCCAGCAGCCCGGACAGGGACACCGGGGAGCTGTTTTTT
12 TRBJ1-2 TRBV21-1 NA NA CASNGGNYGYTF TGTGCCAGCAACGGGGGGAACTATGGCTACACCTTC
14 TRBJ2-7 TRBV11-3 NA NA CASSPSGWTYEQYF TGTGCCAGCAGCCCCAGCGGGTGGACCTACGAGCAGTACTTC
14 TRBJ2-7 TRBV7-2 TRBD1 NA CASTRDRGSYEQYF TGTGCCAGCACCCGGGACAGGGGGTCCTACGAGCAGTACTTC
13 TRBJ2-3 TRBV6-2/TRBV6-3 TRBD2 NA CASSGLAPGTQYF TGTGCCAGCAGCGGACTAGCCCCGGGTACGCAGTATTTT
14 TRBJ2-5 TRBV7-8 NA NA CASSLGRGAETQYF TGTGCCAGCAGCTTAGGCAGGGGGGCAGAGACCCAGTACTTC
15 TRBJ2-1 TRBV11-2 NA NA CASSLGQGRYNEQFF TGTGCCAGCAGCTTAGGTCAGGGTCGATACAATGAGCAGTTCTTC
14 TRBJ1-4 TRBV11-2 NA NA CASSYRQPNEKLFF TGTGCCAGCAGTTACCGACAACCGAATGAAAAACTGTTTTTT
18 TRBJ2-2 TRBV9 TRBD2 NA CASSVISGGPFNTGELFF TGTGCCAGCAGCGTAATAAGCGGGGGGCCCTTTAACACCGGGGAGCTGTTTTTT
14 TRBJ2-1 TRBV7-2 NA NA CASMLGGPPNEQFF TGTGCCAGCATGCTCGGGGGGCCCCCCAATGAGCAGTTCTTC
13 TRBJ1-2 TRBV19 NA NA CASSIEEGYGYTF TGTGCCAGTAGTATAGAAGAGGGCTATGGCTACACCTTC
13 TRBJ2-2 TRBV18 NA NA CASSPPSTGELFF TGTGCCAGCTCACCACCCTCCACCGGGGAGCTGTTTTTT
14 TRBJ2-7 TRBV7-9 TRBD1 NA CASSLTGGSNEQYF TGTGCCAGCAGCTTGACAGGGGGCTCGAACGAGCAGTACTTC
15 TRBJ1-1 TRBV4-1 TRBD1 once CASSQIGGENTEAFF TGCGCCAGCAGCCAAATAGGGGGCGAGAACACTGAAGCTTTCTTT
17 TRBJ2-1 TRBV5-6 TRBD2 NA CASSPGLAGGLYNEQFF TGTGCCAGCAGCCCCGGACTAGCGGGGGGGCTTTACAATGAGCAGTTCTTC
14 TRBJ2-5 TRBV7-9 NA NA CASSSQFRGETQYF TGTGCCAGCAGCTCCCAGTTCAGGGGAGAGACCCAGTACTTC
12 TRBJ2-5 TRBV1 NA NA CTRRGAGETQYF TGCACCAGGCGGGGGGCCGGGGAGACCCAGTACTTC
14 TRBJ2-3 TRBV5-8 TRBD1 once CASRRTGVLATQYF TGTGCCAGCCGCCGGACAGGGGTTCTCGCTACGCAGTATTTT
13 TRBJ1-1 TRBV5-4 NA NA CASSLQGNTEAFF TGTGCCAGCAGCTTGCAGGGTAACACTGAAGCTTTCTTT
15 TRBJ2-7 TRBV20-1 TRBD1 NA CSANDRDRASYEQYF TGCAGTGCTAATGACCGGGACAGGGCTTCCTACGAGCAGTACTTC
17 TRBJ1-2 TRBV7-2 NA NA CASSLDSLGSGSNGYTF TGTGCCAGCAGCTTAGACTCTTTGGGAAGCGGGTCTAACGGCTACACCTTC
16 TRBJ2-7 TRBV7-3 TRBD1 NA CASSETPGTGGQEQYF TGTGCCAGCAGCGAAACCCCCGGGACAGGGGGCCAGGAGCAGTACTTC